The 22 T cell receptor beta chains below come from one sample, sequenced in a study of metastatic and nonmetastatic thyroid tumors. Each patient came to thyroid surgery without any prior treatment (of any kind). TCRdb reanalyzed the PCR reads via MiXCR. This table holds more than 20,000 clones, over 9.5% found once. The material sequenced was blood. Receptor source: a female donor with papillary thyroid cancer or a benign thyroid nodule (not recorded which). Some clones in this sample may be carry-over from other donors' samples.

This clone was seen repeatedly, ten times or more. The chain links TRBV4-3 to TRBJ2-7; 14 bases fit TRBD2. CDR3 length: 16 residues. Germline V CDR1 and CDR2: LGHNA, YSLEER. Losses at the gene ends were 0 bases for V and 5 bases for J; bases not matched to a gene: 3. CDR3 in amino acids: CASSQDRGLAGDEQYF. The DNA for the CDR3 is TGCGCCAGCAGCCAAGATAGGGGACTAGCGGGAGACGAGCAGTACTTC.

This clone was seen ten or more times. Other nucleotide sequences from this sample produce the same CDR3. The rearrangement joins TRBV9 to TRBJ2-3, with 10 bases lining up with TRBD1. In germline, CDR1 is SGDLS, CDR2 YYNGEE. The CDR3 is 14 residues long. V shed 3 bases, J shed 5 bases, and the junction held 3 bases outside the gene matches. CDR3 protein: CASSGDRGIDTQYF. For the CDR3, the DNA is TGTGCCAGCAGCGGGGACAGGGGCATAGATACGCAGTATTTT.

This clone was seen a handful of times. This sequence joins TRBV6-1 and TRBJ1-1, with D maybe TRBD1 (5 bases). CDR3 length: 13 amino acids. Per the germline V gene, CDR1 is MNHNS and CDR2 is SASEGT. The V end lost 3 bases, the J end lost 3 bases, and 8 bases lay between the germline ends. CDR3 protein: CASSEEGHTEAFF. The CDR3 bases are TGTGCCAGCAGTGAGGAGGGACACACTGAAGCTTTCTTT.

As DNA, the CDR3 is TGCAGTGCTAGTAGGCCTCAAGGAGTGTTGGATCAGTACTTC. Translating it yields CSASRPQGVLDQYF. The chain links TRBV20-1 to TRBJ2-7, with D unclear. Between the trimmed V and J ends, which lost 3 bases and 10 bases, there was a span of 22 bases. CDR1 is DFQATT, CDR2 SNEGSKA, per germline (reference sequence). The CDR3 spans 14 residues.

This clone is medium-sized in the sample. The chain joins TRBV28 to TRBJ1-6; D is possibly TRBD1 (6 bases). Per germline, CDR1 MDHEN and CDR2 SYDVKM. V was pared by 6 bases and J by 8 bases, with 14 bases between. There are 14 residues in the CDR3. CDR3 bases: TGTGCCAGCAGCTCAAGGGGGGATTATTCACCCCTCCACTTT. Protein sequence: CASSSRGDYSPLHF.

The V call is TRBV20-1, the J call TRBJ2-7; TRBD1 aligns across 9 bases. The ends lost 6 bases at V and 7 bases at J; junction bases unmatched: 10. Germline V gene data show CDR1 as DFQATT and CDR2 as SNEGSKA (reference sequence). This CDR3 is 13 amino acids long. CDR3 region: CSAPGQGLWEQYF. CDR3 nucleotide sequence: TGCAGTGCGCCGGGACAGGGCCTATGGGAGCAGTACTTC.

This clone occurred many times. The chain has TRBV6-5 and TRBJ2-3; 12 bases map to TRBD2. Germline CDR1 reads MNHEY; CDR2 reads SVGAGI. V shed 5 bases, J shed 2 bases, and the junction held 8 bases outside the gene matches. The CDR3 has 17 amino acids. As DNA, the CDR3 is TGTGCCAGCAGTCCGTCGACTAGCGGGAGTCTCACAGATACGCAGTATTTT. Translation: CASSPSTSGSLTDTQYF.

The table lists this clone with a few counts. A much more abundant neighbour one base away suggests this may be a read error. Additional DNA sequences in this sample encode the identical CDR3. The rearrangement uses TRBV29-1 and TRBJ2-1; maybe TRBD2 (6 bases). The germline gives CDR1 SQVTM, CDR2 ANQGSEA. CDR3 length equals 14 residues. The CDR3 coding sequence is TGCAGCGCCCGAGGGGACTTGGCCTACAATGAGCAGTTCTTT. Its translation is CSARGDLAYNEQFF.

On this clone itself: The CDR3 does not close with the conserved phenylalanine or tryptophan, likely indicating a read error. The V call is TRBV7-2, the J call TRBJ2-2, with D possibly matching TRBD2 (5 bases). The ends were cut back, 7 bases at V and 6 bases at J, with 9 bases in the middle. The CDR3 is made up of 12 amino acids. Germline V CDR1 and CDR2: SGHTA, FQGNSA. CDR3 in amino acids: CASTGLSGELFS. The DNA for the CDR3 is TGTGCCAGCACCGGACTGTCCGGGGAGCTGTTTTCT.

This clone showed up many times. The chain recombines TRBV20-1 with TRBJ2-5; TRBD2 matches at 9 bases. The V gene end was trimmed by 3 bases and the J gene end by 3 bases; junction bases not matched to a gene: 5. The CDR3 runs 14 residues. Germline CDR1 DFQATT, CDR2 SNEGSKA (reference sequence). CDR3: CSASGGRGEETQYF. CDR3 sequence (DNA): TGCAGTGCTAGTGGCGGGAGGGGTGAAGAGACCCAGTACTTC.

The chain has TRBV5-1 and TRBJ2-7, with 8 bases lining up with TRBD1. Germline CDR1 reads SGHRS; CDR2 reads YFSETQ. The CDR3 is 15 amino acids. Unmatched junction bases numbered 10, after V lost 4 bases and J lost 4 bases. Here the CDR3 DNA reads TGCGCCAGCAGCCTAGGGACAGGTCGCACGTACGAGCAGTACTTC. Protein sequence: CASSLGTGRTYEQYF.

As for this clone: A much larger clone lies a single base off, so this may be a read error. The chain is built from TRBV20-1 and TRBJ2-7, with 7 bases matching TRBD2. The CDR3 totals 16 residues. Per germline, CDR1 DFQATT and CDR2 SNEGSKA (reference sequence). J was trimmed by 3 bases and V by 3 bases; bases with no gene match: 14. The CDR3, as DNA: TGCAGTGCTAGGCCCCCCGGGACTATCGGCCTCTACGAGCAGTACTTC. Protein: CSARPPGTIGLYEQYF.

With respect to this clone: A much larger clone lies one base from this, so it may be a read error. The chain combines TRBV12-5 with TRBJ2-7; 14 bases map to TRBD2. Per germline, CDR1 LGHNT and CDR2 FRNRAP. The CDR3 totals 18 residues. The V and J ends lost 0 bases and 2 bases, in that order; junction bases with no gene match: 6. The CDR3 coding sequence is TGTGCTAGTGGTTTGGTAATCCGGACTAGCGGGAGGACCTACGAGCAGTACTTC. Translating it yields CASGLVIRTSGRTYEQYF. Filled out from reference TRBV12-5 and TRBJ2-7, the complete variable domain reads DARVTQTPRHKVTEMGQEVTMRCQPILGHNTVFWYRQTMMQGLELLAYFRNRAPLDDSGMPKDRFSAEMPDATLATLKIQPSEPRDSAVYFCASGLVIRTSGRTYEQYFGPGTRLTVT.

This clone was counted ten times or more. This rearrangement joins TRBV9 to TRBJ2-1; TRBD2 matches 10 bases. J gave up 0 bases and V 4 bases, and 7 bases lay outside the gene matches. The germline gives CDR1 SGDLS, CDR2 YYNGEE. The CDR3 sequence is 17 residues long. The CDR3 DNA sequence: TGTGCCAGCAGCATTATACCTAGCGGGAGCTCCTACAATGAGCAGTTCTTC. It specifies CASSIIPSGSSYNEQFF. The full variable domain, rest sourced from reference TRBV9 and TRBJ2-1, is DSGVTQTPKHLITATGQRVTLRCSPRSGDLSVYWYQQSLDQGLQFLIQYYNGEERAKGNILERFSAQQFPDLHSELNLSSLELGDSALYFCASSIIPSGSSYNEQFFGPGTRLTVL.

This clone has a count of ten or more. The chain has TRBV20-1 and TRBJ2-1; 9 nucleotides agree with TRBD2. The CDR3 length is 16 residues. V shed 0 bases, J shed 7 bases, and the junction held 10 bases outside the gene matches. Germline-derived CDR1 and CDR2 are DFQATT and SNEGSKA (reference sequence). The CDR3 sequence is CSARDHQREVRNEQFF. The CDR3, as DNA: TGCAGTGCTAGAGATCACCAGCGGGAGGTGAGGAATGAGCAGTTCTTC.

As regards this clone: A much larger clonotype is one base distant, so this may be a read error. Because the CDR3 is missing its conserved closing phenylalanine or tryptophan, this is likely a read error. The chain uses TRBV6-2 or TRBV6-3 and TRBJ2-6; D is uncertain. This CDR3 comprises 16 residues. Germline values: CDR1 MNHEY, CDR2 SVGEGT. In nucleotides, the CDR3 is TGTGCCAGCAGTTACTTAGTTAGCTCTTGGGCCAACGTCCTGACTCTC. Residues: CASSYLVSSWANVLTL.

The table lists this clone with many counts. The germline gene is not matched at one end of the junction; a read error may be the cause. The J gene is TRBJ2-7, the V gene TRBV10-3; D is possibly TRBD2 (7 bases). The germline CDR1 and CDR2 sequences are ENHRY and SYGVKD. This CDR3 region has 12 residues. This CDR3 is CAISEGRGASSF. The CDR3 nucleotides are TGTGCCATCAGTGAGGGCCGGGGGGCCTCAAGCTTC.

Note on this clone: This clone may be a read error of a much larger clone one base away. The chain uses TRBV11-2 and TRBJ2-2, with D possibly TRBD2 on 5 matching bases. The CDR3 runs to 13 residues. Germline V gene sequence: CDR1 SGHAT, CDR2 FQNNGV. The CDR3 bases are TGTGCCAGCAGCTCAGGACGGTACGGGGAGCTGCTTTTT. This gives the protein CASSSGRYGELLF.

As to this clone: A much larger clone is a single base away; this may be a read error. The J gene is TRBJ2-5, the V gene TRBV7-2; D perhaps matches TRBD2 (5 bases). This CDR3 contains 15 residues. The V gene's germline CDR1 is SGHTA and CDR2 FQGNSA. V was clipped by 5 bases and J by 0 bases, with 13 bases between them. The CDR3 coding sequence is TGTGCCAGCAGCCTCCGAGCGGTCTACCAAGAGACCCAGTACTTC. This sequence encodes CASSLRAVYQETQYF.

On this clone itself: One end of the junction does not line up with germline, which may come from a read error. This chain joins TRBV12-3 or TRBV12-4 and TRBJ2-7; 12 bases align to TRBD2. This CDR3 contains 14 residues. CDR3 sequence (DNA): TGTGCCAGCAGGCTAGCGGGAGGGCTCTACGATCAGTACTTC. Amino acids: CASRLAGGLYDQYF.

This clone occurred a few times. The junction does not match germline at one end; this may be a read error. The CDR3 bases are TGTGCCAGCAGTTCCCAGGGGTCCCTCTATGGCTACACTTTC. Translated: CASSSQGSLYGYTF. The chain couples TRBV12-3 or TRBV12-4 to TRBJ1-2; perhaps TRBD1 as D (6 bases). This CDR3 is 14 amino acids long.

This clone showed up many times. The chain joins TRBV7-2 to TRBJ2-7; the D gene is possibly TRBD1 (6 bases). Trimming stripped 3 bases from V and 3 bases from J, with 12 bases between. Germline-derived CDR1 and CDR2 are SGHTA and FQGNSA. The CDR3 is 14 residues long. CDR3 protein: CASSLGADFYEQYF. DNA for the CDR3: TGTGCCAGCAGCTTGGGGGCGGATTTCTACGAGCAGTACTTC. Together with reference TRBV7-2 and TRBJ2-7, the CDR3 gives the full variable domain: GAGVSQSPSNKVTEKGKDVELRCDPISGHTALYWYRQSLGQGLEFLIYFQGNSAPDKSGLPSDRFSAERTGGSVSTLTIQRTQQEDSAVYLCASSLGADFYEQYFGPGTRLTVT.